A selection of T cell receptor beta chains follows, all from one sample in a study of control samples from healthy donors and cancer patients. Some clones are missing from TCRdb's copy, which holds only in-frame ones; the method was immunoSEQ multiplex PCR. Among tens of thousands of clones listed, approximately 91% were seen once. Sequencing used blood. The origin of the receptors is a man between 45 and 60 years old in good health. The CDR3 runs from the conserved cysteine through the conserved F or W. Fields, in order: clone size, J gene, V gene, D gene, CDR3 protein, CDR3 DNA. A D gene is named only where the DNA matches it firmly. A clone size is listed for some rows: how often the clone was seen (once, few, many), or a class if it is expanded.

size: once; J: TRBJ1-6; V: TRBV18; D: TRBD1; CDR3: CASSREPGTGDSPLHF; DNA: TGTGCCAGCTCACGAGAGCCCGGGACAGGGGATTCACCCCTCCACTTT
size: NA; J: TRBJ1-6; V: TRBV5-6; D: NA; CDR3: CASSFIPRGISYNSPLHF; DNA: TGTGCCAGCAGCTTCATCCCCAGGGGAATCTCCTATAATTCACCCCTCCACTTT
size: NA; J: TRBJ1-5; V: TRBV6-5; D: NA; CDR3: CASSYSDPQRGQPQHF; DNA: TGTGCCAGCAGTTACTCGGATCCGCAGAGGGGACAGCCCCAGCATTTT
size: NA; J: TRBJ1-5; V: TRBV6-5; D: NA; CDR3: CASSSGGGNSNQPQHF; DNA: TGTGCCAGCAGTTCTGGGGGGGGGAATAGCAATCAGCCCCAGCATTTT
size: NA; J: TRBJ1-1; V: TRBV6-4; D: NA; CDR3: CASSEAGGTEAFF; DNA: TGTGCCAGCAGTGAAGCGGGGGGGACTGAAGCTTTCTTT
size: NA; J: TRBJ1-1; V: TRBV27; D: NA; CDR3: CASSLRTVNTEAFF; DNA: TGTGCCAGCAGTTTAAGGACGGTGAACACTGAAGCTTTCTTT
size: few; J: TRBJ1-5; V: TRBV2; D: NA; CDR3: CASSPLYSNQPQHF; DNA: TGTGCCAGCAGCCCCCTGTATAGCAATCAGCCCCAGCATTTT
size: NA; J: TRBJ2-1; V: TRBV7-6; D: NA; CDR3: CASSLVGWQGTSSYNEQFF; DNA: TGTGCCAGCAGCTTAGTGGGCTGGCAGGGCACTAGCTCCTACAATGAGCAGTTCTTC
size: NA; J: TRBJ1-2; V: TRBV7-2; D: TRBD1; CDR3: CASRQQGINYGYTF; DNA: TGTGCCAGCAGGCAACAGGGGATAAACTATGGCTACACCTTC
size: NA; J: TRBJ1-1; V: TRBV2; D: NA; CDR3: CASNPGLNTEAFF; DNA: TGTGCCAGCAACCCAGGGCTAAACACTGAAGCTTTCTTT
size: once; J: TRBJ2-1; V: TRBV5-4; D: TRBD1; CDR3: CASSFPGQGNEQFF; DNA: TGTGCCAGCAGCTTCCCGGGACAGGGGAATGAGCAGTTCTTC
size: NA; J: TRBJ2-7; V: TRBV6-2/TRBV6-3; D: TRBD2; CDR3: CASSLGLAGGLVSRRSSYEQYF; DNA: TGTGCCAGCAGCCTTGGACTAGCGGGGGGGCTGGTTTCGAGGCGATCATCCTACGAGCAGTACTTC
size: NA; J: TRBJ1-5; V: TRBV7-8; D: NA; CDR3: CASSRGGRGIGNQPQHF; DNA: TGTGCCAGCAGCCGAGGGGGGCGGGGGATAGGCAATCAGCCCCAGCATTTT
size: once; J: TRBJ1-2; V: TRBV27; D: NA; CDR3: CASSRLGSYGYTF; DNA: TGTGCCAGCAGCCGACTGGGCAGCTATGGCTACACCTTC
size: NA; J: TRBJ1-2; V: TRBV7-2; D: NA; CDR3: CASSPGGGSNGYTF; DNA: TGTGCCAGCAGCCCGGGTGGCGGATCGAATGGCTACACCTTC
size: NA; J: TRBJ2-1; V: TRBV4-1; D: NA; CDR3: CASTSIGQSGNEQFF; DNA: TGCGCCAGTACCTCTATAGGACAGTCTGGAAATGAGCAGTTCTTC
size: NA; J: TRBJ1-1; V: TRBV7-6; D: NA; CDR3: CASSLISDGTEAFF; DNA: TGTGCCAGCAGCTTAATTTCAGACGGGACTGAAGCTTTCTTT
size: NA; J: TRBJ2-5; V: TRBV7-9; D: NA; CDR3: CASSLAAPTGETQYF; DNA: TGTGCCAGCAGCTTAGCGGCCCCTACGGGGGAGACCCAGTACTTC
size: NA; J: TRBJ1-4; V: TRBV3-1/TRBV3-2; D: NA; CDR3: CASSKEEKLFF; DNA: TGTGCCAGCAGCAAAGAAGAAAAACTGTTTTTT
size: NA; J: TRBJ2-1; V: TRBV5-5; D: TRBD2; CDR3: CASSPVAGGSDNEQFF; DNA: TGTGCCAGCAGCCCGGTAGCGGGGGGGAGCGACAATGAGCAGTTCTTC
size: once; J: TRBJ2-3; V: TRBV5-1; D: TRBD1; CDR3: CASSTQQGAMNTQYF; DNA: TGCGCCAGCAGCACACAACAGGGGGCCATGAATACGCAGTATTTT
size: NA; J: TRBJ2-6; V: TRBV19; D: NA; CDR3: CASSILGAYSGANVLTF; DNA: TGTGCCAGTAGTATATTGGGGGCGTACTCTGGGGCCAACGTCCTGACTTTC
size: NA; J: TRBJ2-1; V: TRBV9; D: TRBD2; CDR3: CASSVDGGAINEQFF; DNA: TGTGCCAGCAGCGTAGACGGGGGGGCAATCAATGAGCAGTTCTTC
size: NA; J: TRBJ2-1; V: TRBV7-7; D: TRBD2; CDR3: CASSPIESGGNEQFF; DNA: TGTGCTAGCAGCCCAATTGAGAGCGGGGGCAATGAGCAGTTCTTC